This note documents a single T cell receptor (beta chain) sequence. What it binds is unknown. This record comes from a study of type 1 regulatory T cells. Turning to the study itself: This in vitro CD4 product, T-allo10, is enriched for Tr1 cells and alloantigen-specific.

This CDR3 is 15 amino acids long. The germline V and J ends were trimmed by 2 bases and 7 bases, with 18 bases remaining between them. From germline, CDR1 is MNHNY and CDR2 SVGAGI (reference sequence). MiXCR, applied by TCRdb to the reads, yields one record per CDR3 protein. The repertoire has over 55,000 distinct CDR3 sequences, roughly three fifths of them found once; the top ten carry about 8%. Graft donor-derived T-allo10 cells were described as host-alloantigen-specific, anergic, and alloantigen-specifically suppressive. Sequences were obtained from cultured T cells, either the whole culture or a sorted T cell fraction (not recorded which). Subset in this sample: Tr1-enriched cell product generated in vitro against host alloantigens. This receptor was taken from a human donor in good health. The chain links TRBV6-6 to TRBJ2-7; D remains ambiguous. CDR3 sequence: CASSYGARDSSEQYF. Here the CDR3 DNA reads TGTGCCAGCAGTTACGGTGCAAGGGATTCGTCTGAGCAGTACTTC.